The rows below give T cell receptor beta chains drawn from one sample of a study of cytomegalovirus exposure and HLA in healthy donors. Repertoires were generated with immunoSEQ multiplex PCR, while TCRdb's copy carries only in-frame clones and drops some. This sample's table has some 80,000 clones. Sequencing input: PBMCs. Every receptor here comes from a woman in her twenties or thirties in good health and CMV-seronegative. The CDR3 runs from the conserved cysteine through the conserved F or W. The D gene is left open where the match is weak.

j_call v_call d_call cdr3_aa cdr3_nt
TRBJ1-5 TRBV6-1 - CASSVGFGFQGRDQPQHF TGTGCCAGCAGTGTTGGATTTGGTTTTCAGGGTAGAGATCAGCCCCAGCATTTT
TRBJ1-1 TRBV4-1 - CASSQDFPGTEAFF TGCGCCAGCAGCCAAGATTTTCCGGGCACTGAAGCTTTCTTT
TRBJ1-5 TRBV6-7 - CASSYSGKTAGNQPQHF TGTGCCAGCAGTTACTCGGGAAAGACAGCAGGGAATCAGCCCCAGCATTTT
TRBJ1-2 TRBV30 - CAWSGPPGRGYTF TGTGCCTGGAGTGGGCCCCCCGGGAGAGGCTACACCTTC
TRBJ2-2 TRBV18 - CASSPFITGELFF TGTGCCAGCTCACCTTTCATCACCGGGGAGCTGTTTTTT
TRBJ1-1 TRBV15 - CATSSPGTEAFF TGTGCCACCAGCAGTCCAGGCACTGAAGCTTTCTTT
TRBJ2-7 TRBV19 - CASSIPGRGTFYEQYF TGTGCCAGTAGTATCCCGGGCAGGGGAACTTTCTACGAGCAGTACTTC
TRBJ2-1 TRBV19 TRBD2 CASTLAMGNEQFF TGTGCCAGTACACTAGCGATGGGCAATGAGCAGTTCTTC
TRBJ1-2 TRBV6-1 TRBD1 CASSEDRGLGGYTF TGTGCCAGCAGTGAGGACAGGGGCCTTGGAGGCTACACCTTC
TRBJ1-2 TRBV7-2 TRBD1 CASSLGGQGSDYGYTF TGTGCCAGCAGCTTAGGGGGACAGGGAAGCGACTATGGCTACACCTTC
TRBJ2-7 TRBV6-1 - CASTLSETTEQYF TGTGCCAGCACCCTAAGTGAGACTACCGAGCAGTACTTC
TRBJ1-2 TRBV5-1 - CASSLSDPSPKYGYTF TGCGCCAGCAGCTTGAGCGATCCCTCCCCGAAGTATGGCTACACCTTC
TRBJ2-1 TRBV5-1 - CASSLFRDFNNEQFF TGCGCCAGCAGCCTCTTTCGCGACTTTAACAATGAGCAGTTCTTC
TRBJ2-3 TRBV30 TRBD1 CAWSLTGTPTDTQYF TGTGCCTGGAGTCTGACAGGGACCCCCACAGATACGCAGTATTTT
TRBJ2-3 TRBV5-4 - CASSFPSQALYF TGTGCCAGCAGCTTTCCGTCCCAGGCTTTGTATTTT
TRBJ1-5 TRBV30 TRBD1 CAWSIQGDQPQHF TGTGCCTGGAGTATTCAGGGGGATCAGCCCCAGCATTTT
TRBJ1-1 TRBV5-1 TRBD1 CASSWWTGRTEAFF TGCGCCAGCAGCTGGTGGACAGGGAGAACTGAAGCTTTCTTT
TRBJ1-2 TRBV7-9 TRBD1 CASSAGGTGANYGYTF TGTGCCAGCAGCGCTGGGGGGACAGGAGCTAACTATGGCTACACCTTC
TRBJ1-5 TRBV2 TRBD1 CASSDTGVNQPQHF TGTGCCAGCAGTGATACAGGGGTCAATCAGCCCCAGCATTTT
TRBJ1-2 TRBV7-8 - CASSARTDSPNYGYTF TGTGCCAGCAGCGCGAGAACGGACAGCCCTAACTATGGCTACACCTTC
TRBJ1-1 TRBV4-1 - CASSVNRMNTEAFF TGCGCCAGCAGCGTAAACAGGATGAACACTGAAGCTTTCTTT
TRBJ1-1 TRBV13 - CASSLRRGTEAFF TGTGCCAGCAGCTTGCGTAGGGGCACTGAAGCTTTCTTT
TRBJ2-7 TRBV27 TRBD2 CATKREGRYEQYF TGTGCCACAAAGCGGGAGGGCCGATACGAGCAGTACTTC
TRBJ2-7 TRBV5-1 TRBD2 CASSLAGGNYEQYF TGCGCCAGCAGCTTGGCCGGGGGGAACTACGAGCAGTACTTC
TRBJ1-4 TRBV30 - CAWTQRVGGEKLFF TGTGCCTGGACCCAACGGGTAGGGGGAGAAAAACTGTTTTTT
TRBJ2-5 TRBV19 TRBD2 CASRRAGNQETQYF TGTGCCAGTCGCCGAGCGGGAAACCAAGAGACCCAGTACTTC
TRBJ2-1 TRBV2 - CASSEGRDEQFF TGTGCCAGCAGTGAGGGGCGTGATGAGCAGTTCTTC
TRBJ1-6 TRBV10-3 - CAISESAGNSPLHF TGTGCCATCAGTGAGTCGGCGGGAAATTCACCCCTCCACTTT
TRBJ1-2 TRBV5-4 - CASSLDAGLFYGYTF TGTGCCAGCAGCTTGGATGCAGGGTTATTTTACGGCTACACCTTC
TRBJ2-3 TRBV9 TRBD1 CASSARDRLTDTQYF TGTGCCAGCAGCGCCAGGGACAGACTCACAGATACGCAGTATTTT
TRBJ2-7 TRBV15 - CATSRAPLSSYEQYF TGTGCCACCAGCAGAGCGCCCCTGAGCTCCTACGAGCAGTACTTC
TRBJ1-1 TRBV6-1 - CASSEFLAGRTEAFF TGTGCCAGCAGTGAATTTTTGGCAGGGAGGACTGAAGCTTTCTTT
TRBJ1-5 TRBV6-1 - CASSEASQGVSNQPQHF TGTGCCAGCAGTGAAGCTTCTCAAGGGGTCAGCAATCAGCCCCAGCATTTT
TRBJ1-2 TRBV4-1 - CASSQAQGDTSNYGYTF TGCGCCAGCAGCCAAGCCCAGGGTGACACTTCTAACTATGGCTACACCTTC
TRBJ2-7 TRBV6-1 - CASRTPSYEQYF TGTGCCAGCAGAACTCCCTCCTACGAGCAGTACTTC
TRBJ1-1 TRBV30 - CAFQGARNTEAFF TGTGCCTTTCAAGGGGCCCGGAACACTGAAGCTTTCTTT
TRBJ2-3 TRBV11-2 - CASSLTRIPSTDTQYF TGTGCCAGCAGCTTAACCAGGATTCCTAGCACAGATACGCAGTATTTT
TRBJ2-4 TRBV18 - CASSPAVGARNIQYF TGTGCCAGCTCACCAGCTGTAGGGGCACGAAACATTCAGTACTTC
TRBJ2-2 TRBV27 TRBD2 CASSLFAGDTGELFF TGTGCCAGCAGTTTATTCGCGGGAGATACCGGGGAGCTGTTTTTT
TRBJ2-7 TRBV6-5 TRBD1 CASSRTGGSYEQYF TGTGCCAGCAGCAGGACAGGGGGCTCCTACGAGCAGTACTTC
TRBJ2-2 TRBV11-2 TRBD2 CASSPAGGLTGELFF TGTGCCAGCAGCCCAGCGGGAGGGTTGACCGGGGAGCTGTTTTTT
TRBJ2-7 TRBV6-1 - CASSDDQGGPYEQYF TGTGCCAGCAGTGATGACCAAGGAGGTCCCTACGAGCAGTACTTC
TRBJ1-2 TRBV13 - CASSSAGAGYGYTF TGTGCCAGCAGCTCAGCGGGGGCGGGCTATGGCTACACCTTC
TRBJ2-7 TRBV10-1 TRBD1 CASSDRGRGSDEQYF TGCGCCAGCAGTGATAGGGGCAGGGGGTCTGACGAGCAGTACTTC